The 28 T cell receptor beta chains reported below all come from one sample, sequenced in a study of T cell changes during pregnancy in multiple sclerosis. Only in-frame clones appear in the TCRdb table, and some are missing; sequencing was by immunoSEQ multiplex PCR. The sample contains around 100,000 clones, 90% to 95% of which appear only once. The specimen comprised peripheral blood, sampled in the second trimester of pregnancy. The receptors here all came from a female donor with multiple sclerosis, enrolled in a pregnancy study.

The chain employs TRBV6-6 and TRBJ2-1, with 10 bases fitting TRBD2. Trimming at V came to 4 bases and at J to 10 bases, leaving 4 bases not matched to a gene. The CDR3 consists of 13 residues. CDR1 and CDR2 (germline): MNHNY, SVGAGI (reference sequence). CDR3 DNA sequence: TGTGCCAGCAGTTCCCATAGCGGGGGGGAGCAGTTCTTC. Translating it yields CASSSHSGGEQFF.

J is TRBJ2-1 and V is TRBV19; 14 bases agree with TRBD2. The CDR3 sequence is 19 residues long. Germline values: CDR1 LNHDA, CDR2 SQIVND (reference sequence). The ends lost 4 bases at V and 12 bases at J; junction bases unmatched: 20. The DNA of the CDR3 is TGTGCCAGTAGTAGTGGGGGACTAGCGGGAGAAGAATCCCCACAAGGGCAGTTCTTC. It specifies CASSSGGLAGEESPQGQFF.

The gene calls are TRBV15 and TRBJ2-5; 13 bases agree with TRBD2. This CDR3 region has 16 residues. The V and J ends lost 4 bases and 5 bases, in that order; junction bases with no gene match: 7. Germline CDR1 and CDR2: LNHNV and YYDKDF (reference sequence). The CDR3 here is CATSTQLAGGHETQYF. CDR3 coding DNA: TGTGCCACCAGCACCCAACTAGCGGGGGGGCACGAGACCCAGTACTTC. Full variable domain (remainder filled in from reference TRBV15 and TRBJ2-5): DAMVIQNPRYQVTQFGKPVTLSCSQTLNHNVMYWYQQKSSQAPKLLFHYYDKDFNNEADTPDNFQSRRPNTSFCFLDIRSPGLGDTAMYLCATSTQLAGGHETQYFGPGTRLLVL.

The chain carries TRBV18 and TRBJ1-6, with TRBD1 matching 9 bases. This CDR3 spans 14 amino acids. The germline V gene has CDR1 KGHSH and CDR2 LQKENI. Losses at the gene ends were 3 bases for V and 10 bases for J; bases not matched to a gene: 4. The CDR3 nucleotides are TGTGCCAGCTCACCGGGACAGGGTACCTCACCCCTCCACTTT. Translated, it gives CASSPGQGTSPLHF. Complete variable domain (other parts from reference TRBV18 and TRBJ1-6): NAGVMQNPRHLVRRRGQEARLRCSPMKGHSHVYWYRQLPEEGLKFMVYLQKENIIDESGMPKERFSAEFPKEGPSILRIQQVVRGDSAAYFCASSPGQGTSPLHFGNGTRLTVT.

The V call is TRBV11-2, the J call TRBJ2-7, with TRBD2 matching 9 bases. Per the germline V gene, CDR1 is SGHAT and CDR2 is FQNNGV. This CDR3 contains 16 residues. V gave up 1 base and J gave up 1 base; unmatched junction bases: 5. The CDR3 loop is CASSLGASGTSYEQYF. The CDR3 coding sequence is TGTGCCAGCAGCTTAGGGGCTAGCGGGACTTCCTACGAGCAGTACTTC.

CDR3 sequence (DNA): TGCAGCGTTGAGGTTGTGGAGGGGGCCCCTCTCCGGAATGAGCAGTTCTTC. Residues: CSVEVVEGAPLRNEQFF. The chain links TRBV29-1 to TRBJ2-1; D is possibly TRBD1 (7 bases). V was shortened by 3 bases and J by 7 bases, with 25 bases between the two germline ends. Germline V gene sequence: CDR1 SQVTM, CDR2 ANQGSEA. The CDR3 spans 17 residues.

This chain joins TRBV15 and TRBJ2-5; D remains ambiguous. This CDR3 is built from 14 residues. From germline, CDR1 is LNHNV and CDR2 YYDKDF (reference sequence). V lost 1 base to trimming and J lost 5 bases, with 11 bases between them. The CDR3 protein is CATSRAGLEETQYF. CDR3 DNA: TGTGCCACCAGCAGAGCTGGGTTGGAGGAGACCCAGTACTTC.

This sequence joins TRBV30 and TRBJ2-2; TRBD1 agrees at 8 bases. J was trimmed by 6 bases and V by 3 bases; bases with no gene match: 9. The CDR3 consists of 15 residues. CDR1 and CDR2 from the germline V gene are GTSNPN and SVGIG (reference sequence). The CDR3 here is CAWSGATGVAGELFF. In DNA, the CDR3 is TGTGCCTGGAGCGGGGCGACAGGGGTGGCCGGGGAGCTGTTTTTT.

The chain couples TRBV4-1 to TRBJ2-3; D may be TRBD1 (5 bases). Germline-derived CDR1 and CDR2 are MGHRA and YSYEKL. This CDR3 comprises 16 residues. Trimming shortened V by 0 bases and J by 1 base, and 11 bases separated the two germline ends. For the CDR3, the DNA is TGCGCCAGCAGCCAAGATAGGGGCTCCCGCACAGATACGCAGTATTTT. Translation gives CASSQDRGSRTDTQYF.

V is TRBV27 and J is TRBJ1-2; 9 nucleotides match TRBD1. The V gene end was trimmed by 1 base and the J gene end by 2 bases; junction bases not matched to a gene: 5. Germline CDR1 and CDR2: MNHEY and SMNVEV (reference sequence). The CDR3 is made up of 16 amino acids. The CDR3 coding sequence is TGTGCCAGCAGTTTATTGACGGGACAGGGAAACTATGGCTACACCTTC. Its protein product is CASSLLTGQGNYGYTF.

The chain recombines TRBV28 with TRBJ1-2, with D unclear. The CDR3 is made up of 13 amino acids. Deletions cut 3 bases from V and 2 bases from J, with 7 bases between. In germline, CDR1 is MDHEN, CDR2 SYDVKM. The CDR3 region is CASSFGGNYGYTF. The CDR3 DNA is TGTGCCAGCAGTTTCGGAGGGAACTATGGCTACACCTTC.

The chain carries TRBV5-1 and TRBJ2-5; no definite D call. The CDR3 sequence is 14 residues long. From germline, CDR1 is SGHRS and CDR2 YFSETQ. V dropped 0 bases and J dropped 1 base, with 7 bases sitting between them. CDR3 in amino acids: CASSLAPPQETQYF. The CDR3 bases are TGCGCCAGCAGCTTGGCTCCCCCCCAAGAGACCCAGTACTTC. Full variable domain (outside the CDR3, taken from reference TRBV5-1 and TRBJ2-5): KAGVTQTPRYLIKTRGQQVTLSCSPISGHRSVSWYQQTPGQGLQFLFEYFSETQRNKGNFPGRFSGRQFSNSRSEMNVSTLELGDSALYLCASSLAPPQETQYFGPGTRLLVL.

V gene TRBV5-6 combines with J gene TRBJ2-5; 10 bases align to TRBD2. This CDR3 has 15 residues. V dropped 0 bases and J dropped 5; count of bases not matched to a gene: 4. Germline lookup yields CDR1 SGHDT and CDR2 YYEEEE. CDR3: CASSLERGGPETQYF. CDR3 nucleotides: TGTGCCAGCAGCTTGGAGCGGGGGGGCCCCGAGACCCAGTACTTC.

This clone was observed once. The rearrangement joins TRBV6-5 to TRBJ1-1, with 9 bases aligning to TRBD1. This CDR3 contains 12 residues. The trim removed 6 bases at V and 10 bases at J, leaving 6 bases unmatched. Per the germline V gene, CDR1 is MNHEY and CDR2 is SVGAGI. Written as DNA, the CDR3 is TGTGCCAGCAGGGACAGGGGCCTAAGAGCTTTCTTT. This encodes CASRDRGLRAFF.

This chain links TRBV19 with TRBJ2-7, with TRBD1 matching over 11 bases. Germline assignment: CDR1 LNHDA and CDR2 SQIVND (reference sequence). The CDR3 is made up of 14 amino acids. J was trimmed by 1 base and V by 7 bases; bases with no gene match: 3. The CDR3 DNA follows: TGTGCCAGTAAGGGGACAGGGGGGTCCTACGAGCAGTACTTC. Its protein product is CASKGTGGSYEQYF. The full variable domain, with the rest looked up from reference TRBV19 and TRBJ2-7, is DGGITQSPKYLFRKEGQNVTLSCEQNLNHDAMYWYRQDPGQGLRLIYYSQIVNDFQKGDIAEGYSVSREKKESFPLTVTSAQKNPTAFYLCASKGTGGSYEQYFGPGTRLTVT.

This rearrangement joins TRBV5-1 to TRBJ1-1; D is ambiguous. V was cut by 4 bases and J by 0 bases, with 7 bases left in between. Germline CDR1 and CDR2: SGHRS and YFSETQ. This CDR3 region has 13 residues. The DNA of the CDR3 is TGCGCCAGCAGCCCTCGTCTGAACACTGAAGCTTTCTTT. As protein: CASSPRLNTEAFF.

This chain links TRBV27 with TRBJ1-1, with D unclear. The CDR3 is 11 amino acids. V was cut by 9 bases and J by 7 bases, with 12 bases left in between. Germline V gives CDR1 MNHEY, CDR2 SMNVEV (reference sequence). The CDR3 reads CASTNFREAFF. In DNA form, the CDR3 reads TGTGCCAGTACAAATTTCCGTGAAGCTTTCTTT.

The V call is TRBV30, the J call TRBJ2-1, with TRBD1 matching 7 bases. The V gene's germline CDR1 is GTSNPN and CDR2 SVGIG (reference sequence). This CDR3 is built from 15 residues. The V and J ends lost 1 base and 6 bases, in that order; junction bases with no gene match: 9. The CDR3 region has the DNA TGTGCCTGGAGTGCGAGTCTAGGGGGCGGCAATGAGCAGTTCTTC. Translating it yields CAWSASLGGGNEQFF.

The V call is TRBV5-1, the J call TRBJ2-5; D is ambiguous. CDR3 size: 12 residues. Deletions cut 0 bases from V and 5 bases from J, with 5 bases between. Germline lookup yields CDR1 SGHRS and CDR2 YFSETQ. The CDR3 loop reads CASSLDGETQYF. CDR3 nucleotides: TGCGCCAGCAGCTTGGACGGGGAGACCCAGTACTTC.

The chain uses TRBV15 and TRBJ2-5, with 9 bases aligning to TRBD1. The germline gives CDR1 LNHNV, CDR2 YYDKDF (reference sequence). The CDR3 covers 15 residues. V trimming: 1 base; J trimming: 4 bases; junction bases outside the gene matches: 4. CDR3 region: CATSRARTGAETQYF. The CDR3 region has the DNA TGTGCCACCAGCAGAGCCAGGACAGGGGCAGAGACCCAGTACTTC. The entire variable domain, with the rest obtained from reference TRBV15 and TRBJ2-5, is as follows: DAMVIQNPRYQVTQFGKPVTLSCSQTLNHNVMYWYQQKSSQAPKLLFHYYDKDFNNEADTPDNFQSRRPNTSFCFLDIRSPGLGDTAMYLCATSRARTGAETQYFGPGTRLLVL.

This rearrangement joins TRBV25-1 to TRBJ2-2, with TRBD2 identical over 13 bases. This CDR3 spans 14 amino acids. The V gene's germline CDR1 is MGHDK and CDR2 SYGVNS. V was clipped by 8 bases and J by 4 bases; unmatched bases: 1. CDR3 protein: CASGTSGATGELFF. The CDR3 coding sequence is TGTGCCAGCGGGACTAGCGGGGCCACCGGGGAGCTGTTTTTT.

The CDR3 region is CASSQARDTQYF. CDR3 nucleotide sequence: TGCGCCAGCAGCCAAGCGAGGGATACGCAGTATTTT. The chain is built from TRBV4-1 and TRBJ2-3, with no clear D. The CDR3 contains 12 residues. The V gene lost 1 base and the J gene lost 6 bases, with 5 bases spanning the gap. Germline assignment: CDR1 MGHRA and CDR2 YSYEKL.

The chain couples TRBV5-5 to TRBJ2-2; 8 bases line up with TRBD1. V was clipped by 4 bases and J by 1 base; unmatched bases: 3. Germline loops: CDR1 SGHKS, CDR2 YYEKEE (reference sequence). There are 15 residues in the CDR3. The CDR3 loop is CASSGRGQNTGELFF. The DNA for the CDR3 is TGTGCCAGCAGCGGCAGGGGGCAGAACACCGGGGAGCTGTTTTTT. The full variable domain, rest sourced from reference TRBV5-5 and TRBJ2-2, is DAGVTQSPTHLIKTRGQQVTLRCSPISGHKSVSWYQQVLGQGPQFIFQYYEKEERGRGNFPDRFSARQFPNYSSELNVNALLLGDSALYLCASSGRGQNTGELFFGEGSRLTVL.

V is TRBV5-6 and J is TRBJ2-1; TRBD1 matches 8 bases. The CDR3 is 12 residues long. Germline CDR1 SGHDT, CDR2 YYEEEE. V lost 3 bases and J lost 10; bases outside the gene matches: 3. This CDR3 is CASSSRGREQFF. The CDR3 nucleotides are TGTGCCAGCAGCTCCAGGGGGCGCGAGCAGTTCTTC.

V is TRBV5-4 and J is TRBJ2-2; 7 bases fit TRBD1. This CDR3 region has 17 residues. V was clipped by 4 bases and J by 1 base; unmatched bases: 10. CDR1 is SGHNT, CDR2 YYREEE, per germline (reference sequence). CDR3 sequence (DNA): TGTGCCAGCAGCCCCCCGAGGACAGGCGGGAACACCGGGGAGCTGTTTTTT. The encoded protein is CASSPPRTGGNTGELFF.

V gene TRBV30 combines with J gene TRBJ1-1; no clear D. This CDR3 comprises 12 residues. V gave up 2 bases and J gave up 6 bases, with 10 bases separating them. The germline gives CDR1 GTSNPN, CDR2 SVGIG (reference sequence). CDR3 residues: CAWSPGFSEAFF. CDR3 nucleotide sequence: TGTGCCTGGAGTCCGGGATTCTCTGAAGCTTTCTTT.

The rearrangement uses TRBV11-2 and TRBJ2-7, with 7 bases fitting TRBD2. Trimming at V came to 4 bases and at J to 2 bases, leaving 8 bases not matched to a gene. The CDR3 has 15 amino acids. The germline CDR1 and CDR2 sequences are SGHAT and FQNNGV. CDR3 loop: CASSSPWGGAYEQYF. CDR3 nucleotides: TGTGCCAGCAGCTCCCCGTGGGGGGGGGCCTACGAGCAGTACTTC.

The rearrangement joins TRBV10-3 to TRBJ2-7; no clear D gene. The CDR3 covers 13 residues. Per germline, CDR1 ENHRY and CDR2 SYGVKD. V gave up 10 bases and J gave up 0 bases, with 13 bases separating them. The CDR3 reads CATTPTGSYEQYF. The CDR3 DNA reads as TGTGCCACCACCCCAACTGGCTCCTACGAGCAGTACTTC.